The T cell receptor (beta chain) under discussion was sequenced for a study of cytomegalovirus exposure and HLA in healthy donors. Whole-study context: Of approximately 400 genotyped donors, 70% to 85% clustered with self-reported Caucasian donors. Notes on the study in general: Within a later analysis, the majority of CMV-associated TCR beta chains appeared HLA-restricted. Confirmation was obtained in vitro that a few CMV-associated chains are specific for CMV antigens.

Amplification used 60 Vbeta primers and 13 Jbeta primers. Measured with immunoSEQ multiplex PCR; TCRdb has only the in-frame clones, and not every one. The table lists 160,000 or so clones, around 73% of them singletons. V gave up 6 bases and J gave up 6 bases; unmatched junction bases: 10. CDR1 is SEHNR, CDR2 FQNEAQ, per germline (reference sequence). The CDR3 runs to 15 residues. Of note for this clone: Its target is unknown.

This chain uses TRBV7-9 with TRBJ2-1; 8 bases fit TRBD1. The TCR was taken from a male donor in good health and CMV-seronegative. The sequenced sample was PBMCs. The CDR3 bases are TGTGCCAGCAGTTCCGGGACAGGCTCTGGCAATGAGCAGTTCTTC. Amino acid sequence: CASSSGTGSGNEQFF.